The 18 T cell receptor beta chains given below trace back to one sample, sequenced in a study of T-cell reconstitution after alpha-beta-depleted transplantation in children (dated by TCRdb to about 2016). According to the study, the label for this sample's treatment or condition signals: allogeneic hematopoietic cell transplantation with graft depleted of TCRalphabeta T cells and CD19 B cells. Library preparation used PCR. TCRdb lists the instrument as Illumina HiSeq 2500. To normalize quantification of the TCRbeta repertoire, the TCR libraries were built with molecular barcoding that relied on unique molecular identifiers. TCRdb reprocessing: public reads trimmed at Q25 with fastp, clones called with MiXCR, in-frame beta chains kept. Here each entry gathers all rows of one CDR3 protein and keeps the most common genes and DNA. This sample lists roughly 490,000 distinct CDR3 sequences; roughly 11% were detected once. Of the sample, 13% to 15% is held by the ten largest clones.

The material was PBMCs, mostly from graft donor cells, obtained 180 days after TCRalphabeta/CD19-depleted stem cell transplant. These receptors came from a female patient aged 2-15 years who had a stem cell transplant for aplastic anemia, so the T cells may come from the graft donor.

Ten or more counts support this clonotype. V is TRBV20-1 and J is TRBJ1-4, with D unresolved. V lost 0 bases, J lost 6 bases, and 8 bases lay in between. CDR3 length: 13 amino acids. Germline CDR1 reads DFQATT; CDR2 reads SNEGSKA (reference sequence). CDR3 sequence (DNA): TGCAGTGCTAGAGATCCGGTGGATGAAAAACTGTTTTTT. Translation gives CSARDPVDEKLFF.

The genes are TRBV11-2 and TRBJ1-2; possible D gene TRBD1, 6 bases. V lost 4 bases and J 8 bases, leaving 17 bases between the germline ends. The CDR3 runs 14 residues. CDR1 is SGHAT, CDR2 FQNNGV, per germline. CDR3 protein: CASSSYRVRGGYTF. The DNA for the CDR3 is TGTGCCAGCAGCTCTTACAGGGTCCGAGGAGGCTACACCTTC.

The chain uses TRBV15 and TRBJ1-3, with a tentative D call TRBD1 (6 bases). CDR3 length: 16 amino acids. Between the trimmed V and J ends, which lost 1 base and 3 bases, there was a span of 13 bases. Germline CDR1 LNHNV, CDR2 YYDKDF (reference sequence). CDR3: CATSRVTGMLGNTIYF. Here the CDR3 DNA reads TGTGCCACCAGCAGAGTAACAGGGATGCTTGGAAACACCATATATTTT.

This clonotype was detected only a few times. The rearrangement joins TRBV5-1 to TRBJ1-2; D uncertain. The CDR3 has 13 amino acids. Germline V gives CDR1 SGHRS, CDR2 YFSETQ. V shed 4 bases and J shed 0 bases, with 7 bases lying between them. As DNA, the CDR3 is TGCGCCAGCAGCAATCGAGCTAACTATGGCTACACCTTC. It translates to CASSNRANYGYTF.

This clonotype has more than one count but fewer than ten. The V gene is TRBV7-2, the J gene TRBJ2-3; 12 nucleotides line up with TRBD1. The CDR3 runs to 16 residues. V dropped 1 base and J dropped 7; count of bases not matched to a gene: 6. Germline V lookup: CDR1 SGHTA, CDR2 FQGNSA. In nucleotides, the CDR3 is TGTGCCAGCAGCTTAGGAGGGACAGGGGGCTTAAATACGCAGTATTTT. Translating it yields CASSLGGTGGLNTQYF.

This clonotype was counted at least ten times. The chain couples TRBV29-1 to TRBJ2-3; D remains unclear. The ends were cut back, 7 bases at V and 4 bases at J, with 12 bases in the middle. The germline CDR1 and CDR2 sequences are SQVTM and ANQGSEA. The CDR3 covers 12 residues. CDR3 loop: CSAQRGADTQYF. The CDR3 DNA is TGCAGCGCCCAACGCGGTGCAGATACGCAGTATTTT.

This clonotype was seen a handful of times. The chain links TRBV7-9 to TRBJ2-5; 10 nucleotides agree with TRBD1. V lost 5 bases and J lost 5; bases outside the gene matches: 8. CDR1 is SEHNR and CDR2 is FQNEAQ in the germline V gene (reference sequence). The CDR3 consists of 15 residues. The CDR3 DNA reads TGTGCCAGCAGCCCTAGACAGGGGGCAGGGGAGACCCAGTACTTC. Protein sequence: CASSPRQGAGETQYF. Full variable domain (remainder filled in from reference TRBV7-9 and TRBJ2-5): DTGVSQNPRHKITKRGQNVTFRCDPISEHNRLYWYRQTLGQGPEFLTYFQNEAQLEKSRLLSDRFSAERPKGSFSTLEIQRTEQGDSAMYLCASSPRQGAGETQYFGPGTRLLVL.

This clonotype was detected only a few times. This chain uses TRBV24-1 with TRBJ2-1; D is possibly TRBD1 (6 bases). V gave up 7 bases and J gave up 7 bases, with 22 bases separating them. Germline CDR1 and CDR2: KGHDR and SFDVKD. This CDR3 region has 16 residues. The DNA of the CDR3 is TGTGCCACCAGCCGCCTGGGCGAGGGGGACGATAATGAGCAGTTCTTC. This sequence encodes CATSRLGEGDDNEQFF.

V usage is TRBV29-1 and J usage is TRBJ2-7, with 14 bases fitting TRBD2. Germline V gene lookup returns CDR1 SQVTM and CDR2 ANQGSEA. CDR3 length: 15 amino acids. V lost 5 bases, J lost 2 bases, and 5 bases stayed unmatched. The CDR3 loop is CSVRGLAGVAYEQYF. DNA of the CDR3: TGCAGCGTTAGGGGACTAGCGGGAGTCGCCTACGAGCAGTACTTC.

V usage is TRBV3-1 and J usage is TRBJ2-2; D may be TRBD2 (5 bases). V dropped 4 bases and J dropped 3 bases, with 12 bases sitting between them. Germline V gene sequence: CDR1 LGHDT, CDR2 YNNKEL (reference sequence). The CDR3 is made up of 15 amino acids. CDR3 coding DNA: TGTGCCAGCAGCCCTACGGGGAGAGACACCGGGGAGCTGTTTTTT. Its translation is CASSPTGRDTGELFF. The full variable domain, rest sourced from reference TRBV3-1 and TRBJ2-2, is DTAVSQTPKYLVTQMGNDKSIKCEQNLGHDTMYWYKQDSKKFLKIMFSYNNKELIINETVPNRFSPKSPDKAHLNLHINSLELGDSAVYFCASSPTGRDTGELFFGEGSRLTVL.

This clonotype was observed a few times. The J gene is TRBJ2-5, the V gene TRBV12-3 or TRBV12-4, with 7 bases aligning to TRBD2. The CDR3 has 15 amino acids. Trimming cost V 9 bases and J 3 bases; bases outside gene matches: 13. CDR3 loop: CASSLNSGLEETQYF. The CDR3 coding sequence is TGTGCCAGTAGCTTGAATAGCGGGTTGGAAGAGACCCAGTACTTC.

This clonotype showed up many times. This rearrangement joins TRBV3-1 to TRBJ1-2; 11 positions match TRBD1. The CDR3 covers 15 residues. In germline, CDR1 is LGHDT, CDR2 YNNKEL (reference sequence). The ends lost 4 bases at V and 8 bases at J; junction bases unmatched: 9. The CDR3 nucleotides are TGTGCCAGCAGCCCTGACGGACAGGGGGCTTCCGGCTACACCTTC. Translating gives CASSPDGQGASGYTF.

The table lists this clonotype with a few counts. This chain joins TRBV7-2 and TRBJ2-7; no definite D call. Germline V lookup: CDR1 SGHTA, CDR2 FQGNSA. Trimming stripped 4 bases from V and 3 bases from J, with 10 bases between. The CDR3 contains 13 residues. The CDR3 coding sequence is TGTGCCAGCAGCTCACCCCAGGTCTACGAGCAGTACTTC. Protein product: CASSSPQVYEQYF.

In its sample, this clonotype was seen a few times. The rearrangement links TRBV20-1 to TRBJ1-2; a possible D gene is TRBD1 (5 bases). Trimming left V 0 bases short and J 6 bases short, with 17 bases between. The germline CDR1 and CDR2 sequences are DFQATT and SNEGSKA (reference sequence). The CDR3 extends over 15 amino acids. The CDR3 loop reads CSARDLRGGRDGYTF. In DNA, the CDR3 is TGCAGTGCTAGAGACCTCCGCGGTGGCAGGGATGGCTACACCTTC.

The V call is TRBV28, the J call TRBJ1-6, with 8 bases aligning to TRBD1. Germline V gene lookup returns CDR1 MDHEN and CDR2 SYDVKM. Losses at the gene ends were 7 bases for V and 3 bases for J; bases not matched to a gene: 17. The CDR3 length is 19 residues. CDR3 coding DNA: TGTGCCAGCACCGAGGGGACAGGAGGTCCCTTTGTCTATAATTCACCCCTCCACTTT. This gives the protein CASTEGTGGPFVYNSPLHF.

This clonotype was recorded many times. The chain joins TRBV9 to TRBJ2-6, with D tentatively TRBD1 or TRBD2 (5 bases each). V was pared by 0 bases and J by 0 bases, with 7 bases between. CDR1 is SGDLS and CDR2 is YYNGEE in the germline V gene. The CDR3 totals 16 residues. The CDR3 DNA follows: TGTGCCAGCAGCGTAGCGAGGGGCTCTGGGGCCAACGTCCTGACTTTC. Translation gives CASSVARGSGANVLTF.

This chain links TRBV7-6 with TRBJ2-7; 8 bases align to TRBD2. The J segment lost 4 bases and the V segment lost 0 bases, leaving 2 bases of the junction unmatched. CDR1 is SGHVS, CDR2 FNYEAQ, per germline. CDR3 length: 14 amino acids. The CDR3 spells CASSLAEREYEQYF. The CDR3 coding sequence is TGTGCCAGCAGCTTAGCCGAGCGGGAGTACGAGCAGTACTTC.

The rearrangement uses TRBV24-1 and TRBJ2-1; D perhaps matches TRBD1 (5 bases). Germline CDR1 and CDR2: KGHDR and SFDVKD. The CDR3 totals 14 residues. The ends were cut back, 9 bases at V and 2 bases at J, with 13 bases in the middle. As DNA, the CDR3 is TGTGCCACCGGAAGACAGTTCCCCTACAATGAGCAGTTCTTC. Protein sequence: CATGRQFPYNEQFF.